Included here is one T cell receptor (beta chain) sequence, with context. The antigen is not known. The data originate from a study of CD8 T cell repertoires and HIV-1 epitope variants. Turning to the study itself: Autologous T cell-negative cells served as antigen-presenting cells in equal numbers. An uncultured baseline aliquot held 1M T cells.

Assay used: immunoSEQ multiplex PCR; TCRdb lists only in-frame clones, some missing. This sample yields around 3,800 clones, of which roughly 70% are seen a single time; approximately 45% belongs to the top ten. The CDR3 has 13 amino acids. Germline loops: CDR1 SGHNT, CDR2 YENEEA. V gave up 2 bases and J gave up 4 bases, with 8 bases separating them. Sequenced material: cultured CD8+ T cells derived from PBMCs. The chain employs TRBV11-3 and TRBJ1-1; D is unresolved. The sequence came from a male donor with HIV. The CDR3 region is CASSLRGGTEAFF. For the CDR3, the DNA is TGTGCCAGCAGCTTACGGGGAGGCACTGAAGCTTTCTTT. The full variable domain, with the rest looked up from reference TRBV11-3 and TRBJ1-1, is EAGVVQSPRYKIIEKKQPVAFWCNPISGHNTLYWYLQNLGQGPELLIRYENEEAVDDSQLPKDRFSAERLKGVDSTLKIQPAELGDSAVYLCASSLRGGTEAFFGQGTRLTVV.